The 32 T cell receptor beta chains below all came from one sample that was sequenced in a study of OX40 agonist ivuxolimab in advanced cancers. The method was the immunoSEQ multiplex PCR assay. TCRdb stores this immuneACCESS table with in-frame sequences only. Part of the clones is absent; in the studies checked, under half of the shortfall reflects unresolved V genes, and no reason is known for the rest. The sample has tens of thousands of clones on record, nearly 90% of them singletons. 4% of the sample goes to the ten largest clones. This material consisted of CD4+ or CD8+ T cells sorted from blood, taken in a trial of the OX40 agonist ivuxolimab. The receptors derive from an adult with an advanced solid tumor such as melanoma, head and neck, liver or kidney cancer.

A few counts support this clone. V is TRBV7-3 and J is TRBJ1-3, with D hard to call. Trimming removed 5 bases from V and 4 bases from J, with 9 bases in between. Per germline, CDR1 SGHTA and CDR2 FQGTGA. The CDR3 has 13 amino acids. The CDR3 region is CASSLGGGNTIYF. DNA for the CDR3: TGTGCCAGCAGCCTAGGAGGGGGAAACACCATATATTTT.

Here the CDR3 reads CASSVTGTGDAGANVLTF. As DNA, the CDR3 is TGTGCCAGCAGCGTCACCGGGACAGGGGATGCTGGGGCCAACGTCCTGACTTTC. The chain has TRBV9 and TRBJ2-6, with TRBD1 identical over 10 bases. Germline V lookup: CDR1 SGDLS, CDR2 YYNGEE. V gave up 2 bases and J gave up 2 bases; unmatched junction bases: 7. CDR3 length: 18 amino acids. Full variable domain (outside the CDR3, taken from reference TRBV9 and TRBJ2-6): DSGVTQTPKHLITATGQRVTLRCSPRSGDLSVYWYQQSLDQGLQFLIQYYNGEERAKGNILERFSAQQFPDLHSELNLSSLELGDSALYFCASSVTGTGDAGANVLTFGAGSRLTVL.

The V call is TRBV27, the J call TRBJ1-6; the match to TRBD1 covers 11 bases. Germline V gene sequence: CDR1 MNHEY, CDR2 SMNVEV (reference sequence). The CDR3 spans 15 residues. The junction had 4 bases not matched to a gene; V was cut back by 5 bases and J by 7 bases. The CDR3 DNA reads TGTGCCAGCAGTCAGGGACAGGGGGGGAATTCACCCCTCCACTTT. This encodes CASSQGQGGNSPLHF.

V and J are TRBV11-2 and TRBJ2-4; D call uncertain. The germline gives CDR1 SGHAT, CDR2 FQNNGV. Trimming removed 0 bases at V and 5 bases at J, with 8 bases between. The CDR3 is made up of 14 amino acids. The CDR3 region has the DNA TGTGCCAGCAGCTTAGATAGGGCCGAAAACATTCAGTACTTC. It codes for CASSLDRAENIQYF.

This rearrangement joins TRBV2 to TRBJ2-3; D could derive from TRBD1 or TRBD2 (5 bases each). Trimming cost V 6 bases and J 6 bases, with 16 bases left between them. This CDR3 has 14 residues. Germline CDR1 reads SNHLY; CDR2 reads FYNNEI. As DNA, the CDR3 is TGTGCCAGCAGACCGGGGCGCTCCGCTGATACGCAGTATTTT. It translates to CASRPGRSADTQYF.

The rearrangement uses TRBV7-2 and TRBJ2-3, with a weak D call TRBD1 (6 bases). Per germline, CDR1 SGHTA and CDR2 FQGNSA. This CDR3 contains 15 residues. V dropped 3 bases and J dropped 2 bases, with 12 bases sitting between them. The CDR3 DNA reads TGTGCCAGCAGCTTGTTCGGGACAATCACAGATACGCAGTATTTT. It yields the protein CASSLFGTITDTQYF.

The chain couples TRBV6-5 to TRBJ1-5, with 11 bases identical to TRBD1. This CDR3 is built from 14 residues. CDR1 is MNHEY and CDR2 is SVGAGI in the germline V gene. The trim removed 6 bases at V and 7 bases at J, leaving 5 bases unmatched. The CDR3 protein is CASSGTGGRQPQHF. CDR3 bases: TGTGCCAGCAGCGGGACAGGGGGGCGACAGCCCCAGCATTTT.

This chain uses TRBV6-6 with TRBJ1-5; D remains ambiguous. There are 13 residues in the CDR3. Germline V gene data show CDR1 as MNHNY and CDR2 as SVGAGI (reference sequence). V was trimmed by 2 bases and J by 7 bases, leaving 9 bases between them. The CDR3 coding sequence is TGTGCCAGCAGTTACCAGCACGGACAGCCCCAGCATTTT. Protein: CASSYQHGQPQHF.

The V gene is TRBV5-1, the J gene TRBJ1-1; D remains ambiguous. The V and J ends lost 2 bases and 0 bases respectively, with 8 bases between them. The CDR3 consists of 14 residues. Germline V gene lookup returns CDR1 SGHRS and CDR2 YFSETQ. The CDR3 loop is CASSFQSMNTEAFF. CDR3 nucleotides: TGCGCCAGCAGCTTTCAATCCATGAACACTGAAGCTTTCTTT.

The chain carries TRBV5-4 and TRBJ1-4; possible D gene TRBD1, 5 bases. The V end lost 0 bases, the J end lost 2 bases, and 5 bases lay between the germline ends. The CDR3 length is 14 residues. Germline lookup yields CDR1 SGHNT and CDR2 YYREEE (reference sequence). The CDR3 DNA follows: TGTGCCAGCAGCTTGGGACAGACTAATGAAAAACTGTTTTTT. It specifies CASSLGQTNEKLFF.

The V gene is TRBV11-2, the J gene TRBJ1-5; 7 positions match TRBD1. After removal of 2 bases from V and 6 bases from J, the junction contained 4 bases not matched to a gene. This CDR3 comprises 14 residues. Looked up from germline, CDR1 is SGHAT and CDR2 is FQNNGV. For the CDR3, the DNA is TGTGCCAGCAGCTTACGAGGGGGCGGTCAGCCCCAGCATTTT. Encoded protein: CASSLRGGGQPQHF.

This clone was counted a single time. The chain couples TRBV15 to TRBJ1-1; 9 nucleotides align to TRBD1. CDR3 size: 15 residues. Germline V CDR1 and CDR2: LNHNV, YYDKDF (reference sequence). The V and J ends lost 0 bases and 6 bases, in that order; junction bases with no gene match: 5. The CDR3 DNA is TGTGCCACCAGCAGAGATCGGACAGGGGAAGCTGAAGCTTTCTTT. Amino acids: CATSRDRTGEAEAFF. The full variable domain, rest sourced from reference TRBV15 and TRBJ1-1, is DAMVIQNPRYQVTQFGKPVTLSCSQTLNHNVMYWYQQKSSQAPKLLFHYYDKDFNNEADTPDNFQSRRPNTSFCFLDIRSPGLGDTAMYLCATSRDRTGEAEAFFGQGTRLTVV.

This clone was recorded a few times. In DNA, the CDR3 is TGTGCCAGCAGCTTGTCAGACTCTGGGGCCAACGTCCTGACTTTC. Encoded protein: CASSLSDSGANVLTF. V usage is TRBV5-4 and J usage is TRBJ2-6; unclear D gene. The CDR3 has 15 residues. CDR1 is SGHNT and CDR2 is YYREEE in the germline V gene (reference sequence). With 1 base removed from V and 0 bases from J, the gap between germline ends came to 5 bases.

The V gene is TRBV5-4, the J gene TRBJ2-1, with 10 positions matching TRBD2. The V gene end was trimmed by 0 bases and the J gene end by 7 bases; junction bases not matched to a gene: 10. There are 17 residues in the CDR3. From germline, CDR1 is SGHNT and CDR2 YYREEE (reference sequence). Here the CDR3 reads CASSLDGPSGRSNEQFF. In DNA, the CDR3 is TGTGCCAGCAGCTTGGATGGCCCTAGCGGGAGATCGAATGAGCAGTTCTTC.

The gene calls are TRBV6-1 and TRBJ2-3; D not resolved. Germline V CDR1 and CDR2: MNHNS, SASEGT. The CDR3 length is 15 residues. Trimming pared 5 bases from V and 5 bases from J, leaving 17 bases between. The chain's CDR3 is CASSRELWPQDTQYF. In DNA, the CDR3 is TGTGCCAGCAGTAGAGAATTATGGCCACAAGATACGCAGTATTTT.

The J gene is TRBJ1-1, the V gene TRBV10-3; no clear D gene. The CDR3 extends over 15 amino acids. Trimming took off 0 bases at V and 2 bases at J, with 10 bases between the two ends. Germline CDR1 ENHRY, CDR2 SYGVKD. CDR3 region: CAISESGTTNTEAFF. DNA for the CDR3: TGTGCCATCAGTGAGTCGGGTACAACAAACACTGAAGCTTTCTTT.

V usage is TRBV7-9 and J usage is TRBJ2-1; D is tentatively TRBD1 or TRBD2 (5 bases each). The CDR3 runs 15 residues. Looked up from germline, CDR1 is SEHNR and CDR2 is FQNEAQ (reference sequence). Trimming removed 5 bases at V and 0 bases at J, with 11 bases between. CDR3 sequence reads: CASSPWGSSYNEQFF. As DNA, the CDR3 is TGTGCCAGCAGCCCCTGGGGGAGCTCCTACAATGAGCAGTTCTTC. Full variable domain (missing parts from reference TRBV7-9 and TRBJ2-1): DTGVSQNPRHKITKRGQNVTFRCDPISEHNRLYWYRQTLGQGPEFLTYFQNEAQLEKSRLLSDRFSAERPKGSFSTLEIQRTEQGDSAMYLCASSPWGSSYNEQFFGPGTRLTVL.

V gene TRBV7-5 combines with J gene TRBJ2-5; the table assigns TRBD1, which was not confirmed against the DNA. TRBV7-5 corresponds to a pseudogene. The CDR3 covers 17 residues. The CDR3 nucleotides read TGTGTCAGAAGCTTTAGCCGGGACAGGGGGAACCAAGAGACCCAGTACTTC. This codes for CVRSFSRDRGNQETQYF.

This clone was counted a single time. This sequence joins TRBV7-2 and TRBJ1-1; 8 nucleotides match TRBD1. Germline V gene sequence: CDR1 SGHTA, CDR2 FQGNSA. CDR3 size: 13 residues. V lost 5 bases, J lost 3 bases, and 2 bases stayed unmatched. This CDR3 is CASSVQGDTEAFF. The CDR3 nucleotides read TGTGCCAGCAGCGTACAGGGGGACACTGAAGCTTTCTTT.

This clone was recorded a few times. V usage is TRBV7-3 and J usage is TRBJ1-1; D remains ambiguous. Germline V gives CDR1 SGHTA, CDR2 FQGTGA. V lost 2 bases and J 4 bases, leaving 11 bases between the germline ends. The CDR3 totals 14 residues. DNA for the CDR3: TGTGCCAGCAGCTTACAACAGCTTGCCACTGAAGCTTTCTTT. Amino acid sequence: CASSLQQLATEAFF.

In this sample, this clone turned up once. The chain employs TRBV19 and TRBJ1-1; the D is unclear. V lost 0 bases and J 9 bases, leaving 14 bases between the germline ends. This CDR3 contains 14 residues. Germline-derived CDR1 and CDR2 are LNHDA and SQIVND (reference sequence). The CDR3 is CASSIDRWADQAFF. The DNA for the CDR3 is TGTGCCAGTAGTATAGATCGATGGGCGGACCAAGCTTTCTTT.

V gene TRBV5-6 combines with J gene TRBJ1-5; D is ambiguous. V lost 0 bases, J lost 7 bases, and 8 bases lay in between. Looked up from germline, CDR1 is SGHDT and CDR2 is YYEEEE. The CDR3 runs 13 residues. CDR3 sequence reads: CASSLGRTQPQHF. CDR3 DNA sequence: TGTGCCAGCAGCTTGGGCAGGACCCAGCCCCAGCATTTT.

V and J are TRBV5-6 and TRBJ2-1; D not resolved. V shed 0 bases and J shed 1 base, with 2 bases lying between them. Germline V gene lookup returns CDR1 SGHDT and CDR2 YYEEEE. This CDR3 contains 13 residues. CDR3 residues: CASSLGSYNEQFF. In DNA, the CDR3 is TGTGCCAGCAGCTTGGGATCCTACAATGAGCAGTTCTTC.

The gene calls are TRBV7-9 and TRBJ1-4; TRBD1 agrees at 9 bases. Germline CDR1 reads SEHNR; CDR2 reads FQNEAQ (reference sequence). The CDR3 loop spans 14 amino acids. With V trimmed by 6 bases and J by 8 bases, 7 bases remained unmatched. The chain's CDR3 is CASRAGTGREKLFF. In DNA form, the CDR3 reads TGTGCCAGCAGGGCTGGGACAGGGAGAGAAAAACTGTTTTTT.

A single count supports this clone. This rearrangement joins TRBV18 to TRBJ2-1, with 9 bases aligning to TRBD2. V dropped 1 base and J dropped 5; count of bases not matched to a gene: 3. Germline CDR1 and CDR2: KGHSH and LQKENI. The CDR3 consists of 15 residues. The CDR3 sequence: CASSPLSSGNNEQFF. The CDR3 coding sequence is TGTGCCAGCTCACCACTGTCTAGCGGGAACAATGAGCAGTTCTTC.

This chain joins TRBV19 and TRBJ2-7; D possibly corresponds to TRBD1 (6 bases). Trimming pared 3 bases from V and 2 bases from J, leaving 11 bases between. Per the germline V gene, CDR1 is LNHDA and CDR2 is SQIVND (reference sequence). The CDR3 contains 14 residues. The DNA of the CDR3 is TGTGCCAGTAGTATTTACAGGGACACCTACGAGCAGTACTTC. This translates into CASSIYRDTYEQYF.

The rearrangement uses TRBV9 and TRBJ2-2; tentatively, D is TRBD2 (6 bases). CDR1 SGDLS and CDR2 YYNGEE come from the germline V gene. The CDR3 runs 16 residues. The V end lost 3 bases, the J end lost 3 bases, and 15 bases lay between the germline ends. The CDR3 sequence: CASSARGGPDTGELFF. DNA of the CDR3: TGTGCCAGCAGCGCTCGCGGAGGGCCTGACACCGGGGAGCTGTTTTTT.

The rearrangement links TRBV9 to TRBJ2-6; TRBD1 or TRBD2 may be the D gene (5 bases each). The CDR3 runs 15 residues. V lost 0 bases and J 5 bases, leaving 9 bases between the germline ends. In germline, CDR1 is SGDLS, CDR2 YYNGEE. CDR3 protein: CASSVDGARANVLTF. In DNA form, the CDR3 reads TGTGCCAGCAGCGTAGACGGGGCTAGGGCCAACGTCCTGACTTTC.

The chain is built from TRBV27 and TRBJ1-1; D may be TRBD1 (6 bases). The V gene lost 1 base and the J gene lost 8 bases, with 14 bases spanning the gap. The CDR3 has 14 residues. Germline V gene lookup returns CDR1 MNHEY and CDR2 SMNVEV (reference sequence). In DNA, the CDR3 is TGTGCCAGCAGTTTATACCCGGGACAATCCGAAGCTTTCTTT. Encoded protein: CASSLYPGQSEAFF.

This clone occurred once. The rearrangement links TRBV30 to TRBJ2-3; 12 bases map to TRBD2. From germline, CDR1 is GTSNPN and CDR2 SVGIG (reference sequence). CDR3 length: 18 amino acids. After removal of 2 bases from V and 4 bases from J, the junction contained 13 bases not matched to a gene. The CDR3 bases are TGTGCCTGGAGTAACGGACTAGCGGGACCCATGGGAGCAGATACGCAGTATTTT. Translated: CAWSNGLAGPMGADTQYF.

CDR3 in amino acids: CASSSAAGSGKSTDTQYF. The CDR3 coding sequence is TGTGCCAGCAGCTCTGCCGCCGGCAGCGGGAAGAGCACAGATACGCAGTATTTT. The rearrangement uses TRBV11-1 and TRBJ2-3; TRBD2 agrees at 7 bases. CDR3 size: 18 residues. Germline V CDR1 and CDR2: SGHAT, FQDESV (reference sequence). The J segment lost 0 bases and the V segment lost 4 bases, leaving 13 bases of the junction unmatched.

This chain's CDR3 is CASSLTKASGGNEQFF. For the CDR3, the DNA is TGTGCCAGCAGCTTAACGAAGGCTAGCGGGGGGAATGAGCAGTTCTTC. The V call is TRBV7-3, the J call TRBJ2-1; 11 positions match TRBD2. V was clipped by 0 bases and J by 7 bases; unmatched bases: 5. Germline V CDR1 and CDR2: SGHTA, FQGTGA. The CDR3 is 16 residues long.